A selection of T cell receptor beta chains follows, all from one sample in a study of identical twins. One entry per CDR3 protein, called by TCRdb with MiXCR from the 5' RACE reads. The sample lists 550,000 to 700,000 distinct CDR3 sequences, roughly 9.5% occurring once. These data are also associated with another study on yellow fever vaccine responses in identical twins.

Sequencing input: PBMCs. Receptors originate from a woman aged 18 to 35 in good health. Both conserved end residues are part of each CDR3. Fields, in order: D gene, clone size, J gene, V gene, CDR3 protein, CDR3 DNA. The D gene is left open where the match is weak. Size tells how often a clone was seen (once, few, many) or the class of an expanded clone, and some rows leave it out.

D gene: TRBD1
clone size: few
J gene: TRBJ1-4
V gene: TRBV4-1
CDR3 protein: CASSLGQRNEKLFF
CDR3 DNA: TGCGCCAGCAGCTTGGGACAGCGTAATGAAAAACTGTTTTTT

D gene: TRBD2
clone size: .
J gene: TRBJ2-1
V gene: TRBV20-1
CDR3 protein: CSAYMSGRWSYNEQFF
CDR3 DNA: TGCAGTGCCTATATGAGCGGGAGGTGGTCCTACAATGAGCAGTTCTTC

D gene: .
clone size: few
J gene: TRBJ1-1
V gene: TRBV20-1
CDR3 protein: CSARDRGAGNLEAFF
CDR3 DNA: TGCAGTGCTAGAGATAGAGGAGCCGGCAACCTTGAAGCTTTCTTT

D gene: .
clone size: many
J gene: TRBJ2-5
V gene: TRBV29-1
CDR3 protein: CSARAPTSGTETQYF
CDR3 DNA: TGCAGCGCGAGGGCCCCGACTAGTGGGACAGAGACCCAGTACTTC

D gene: .
clone size: few
J gene: TRBJ1-5
V gene: TRBV4-2
CDR3 protein: CASSREGNSNQPQHF
CDR3 DNA: TGTGCCAGCAGCCGGGAAGGGAATAGCAATCAGCCCCAGCATTTT

D gene: TRBD2
clone size: many
J gene: TRBJ2-1
V gene: TRBV12-3/TRBV12-4
CDR3 protein: CASSWGLAGVKFF
CDR3 DNA: TGTGCCAGCAGTTGGGGACTAGCGGGGGTGAAGTTCTTC

D gene: TRBD1
clone size: .
J gene: TRBJ2-7
V gene: TRBV15
CDR3 protein: CATSRGTASSYEQYF
CDR3 DNA: TGTGCCACCAGCAGGGGGACAGCAAGCTCCTACGAGCAGTACTTC

D gene: .
clone size: few
J gene: TRBJ2-1
V gene: TRBV5-1
CDR3 protein: CASSPRTAQSSYNEQFF
CDR3 DNA: TGCGCCAGCAGCCCCCGGACAGCCCAAAGCTCCTACAATGAGCAGTTCTTC

D gene: .
clone size: few
J gene: TRBJ2-7
V gene: TRBV4-2
CDR3 protein: CASSQDTHSHEQYF
CDR3 DNA: TGTGCCAGCAGCCAAGATACCCACTCCCACGAGCAGTACTTC

D gene: TRBD2
clone size: many
J gene: TRBJ2-3
V gene: TRBV7-7
CDR3 protein: CASSRLAGTDTQYF
CDR3 DNA: TGTGCTAGCTCGCGGCTAGCGGGGACAGATACGCAGTATTTT

D gene: TRBD2
clone size: many
J gene: TRBJ2-4
V gene: TRBV12-3/TRBV12-4
CDR3 protein: CARTSGLRPDVLAKNIQYF
CDR3 DNA: TGTGCCAGGACTAGCGGCCTGAGGCCAGACGTTCTAGCCAAAAACATTCAGTACTTC

D gene: TRBD1
clone size: few
J gene: TRBJ1-4
V gene: TRBV27
CDR3 protein: CASSLDGQGFRFTNEKLFF
CDR3 DNA: TGTGCCAGCAGTTTAGATGGACAGGGGTTTCGGTTCACTAATGAAAAACTGTTTTTT

D gene: .
clone size: .
J gene: TRBJ2-7
V gene: TRBV5-6
CDR3 protein: CASSPRDPWDEQYF
CDR3 DNA: TGTGCCAGCAGCCCTCGGGACCCATGGGATGAGCAGTACTTC

D gene: .
clone size: once
J gene: TRBJ1-5
V gene: TRBV5-1
CDR3 protein: CASSAGPNNQPQHF
CDR3 DNA: TGCGCCAGCAGCGCGGGACCCAACAATCAGCCCCAGCATTTT

D gene: .
clone size: many
J gene: TRBJ2-1
V gene: TRBV24-1
CDR3 protein: CATIASENNEQFF
CDR3 DNA: TGTGCCACCATAGCTAGCGAAAACAATGAGCAGTTCTTC

D gene: .
clone size: .
J gene: TRBJ1-5
V gene: TRBV30
CDR3 protein: CAWSQGDNQPQHF
CDR3 DNA: TGTGCCTGGAGCCAGGGAGACAATCAGCCCCAGCATTTT

D gene: .
clone size: once
J gene: TRBJ2-3
V gene: TRBV20-1
CDR3 protein: CSAGRLADTQYF
CDR3 DNA: TGCAGTGCTGGGCGACTAGCAGATACGCAGTATTTT

D gene: .
clone size: many
J gene: TRBJ2-1
V gene: TRBV7-9
CDR3 protein: CASSWGRATSYNEQFF
CDR3 DNA: TGTGCCAGCAGCTGGGGCAGGGCCACTTCCTACAATGAGCAGTTCTTC

D gene: .
clone size: few
J gene: TRBJ2-3
V gene: TRBV3-1
CDR3 protein: CASSQRGADTQYF
CDR3 DNA: TGTGCCAGCAGCCAAAGAGGGGCAGATACGCAGTATTTT

D gene: .
clone size: .
J gene: TRBJ2-7
V gene: TRBV2
CDR3 protein: CASSEAPGSYEQYF
CDR3 DNA: TGTGCCAGCAGTGAAGCACCAGGGTCCTACGAGCAGTACTTC

D gene: TRBD1
clone size: few
J gene: TRBJ2-3
V gene: TRBV6-1
CDR3 protein: CASSVRQGRSTDTQYF
CDR3 DNA: TGTGCCAGCAGCGTTAGACAGGGTCGGAGCACAGATACGCAGTATTTT

D gene: .
clone size: few
J gene: TRBJ2-2
V gene: TRBV7-2
CDR3 protein: CASSFLVRTGELFF
CDR3 DNA: TGTGCCAGCAGCTTCCTAGTAAGGACCGGGGAGCTGTTTTTT

D gene: .
clone size: few
J gene: TRBJ2-1
V gene: TRBV10-3
CDR3 protein: CAIRGVSSDEQFF
CDR3 DNA: TGTGCCATCAGGGGGGTTTCGAGCGATGAGCAGTTCTTC

D gene: .
clone size: many
J gene: TRBJ2-4
V gene: TRBV12-3/TRBV12-4
CDR3 protein: CASSLFGPGAKNIQYF
CDR3 DNA: TGTGCCAGCAGTTTATTTGGACCGGGAGCCAAAAACATTCAGTACTTC

D gene: .
clone size: many
J gene: TRBJ2-7
V gene: TRBV27
CDR3 protein: CASSLYPSYEQYF
CDR3 DNA: TGTGCCAGCAGTTTATACCCCTCCTACGAGCAGTACTTC

D gene: .
clone size: few
J gene: TRBJ2-3
V gene: TRBV4-3
CDR3 protein: CASSQDPGHGTDTQYF
CDR3 DNA: TGCGCCAGCAGCCAAGATCCCGGACACGGGACAGATACGCAGTATTTT

D gene: TRBD2
clone size: many
J gene: TRBJ2-3
V gene: TRBV7-2
CDR3 protein: CASSLRLAGGGTDTQYF
CDR3 DNA: TGTGCCAGCAGCTTACGACTAGCGGGAGGAGGCACAGATACGCAGTATTTT

D gene: .
clone size: .
J gene: TRBJ2-7
V gene: TRBV4-3
CDR3 protein: CASSQDIRYEQYF
CDR3 DNA: TGCGCCAGCAGCCAAGATATAAGGTACGAGCAGTACTTC

D gene: .
clone size: .
J gene: TRBJ2-4
V gene: TRBV5-1
CDR3 protein: CASSTGLDPKNIQYF
CDR3 DNA: TGCGCCAGCAGCACTGGACTGGATCCCAAAAACATTCAGTACTTC

D gene: .
clone size: .
J gene: TRBJ1-2
V gene: TRBV18
CDR3 protein: CASSPDGVRGNGYTF
CDR3 DNA: TGTGCCAGCTCACCAGACGGAGTCAGGGGAAATGGCTACACCTTC

D gene: TRBD2
clone size: few
J gene: TRBJ2-1
V gene: TRBV4-2
CDR3 protein: CASSQDITSGRAELRYNEQFF
CDR3 DNA: TGTGCCAGCAGCCAAGATATAACTAGCGGGAGGGCTGAGCTCAGGTACAATGAGCAGTTCTTC

D gene: .
clone size: few
J gene: TRBJ2-3
V gene: TRBV5-1
CDR3 protein: CASSFRTDYTDTQYF
CDR3 DNA: TGCGCCAGCAGCTTTCGGACAGATTACACAGATACGCAGTATTTT

D gene: .
clone size: .
J gene: TRBJ2-7
V gene: TRBV7-2
CDR3 protein: CASSLVDGLTYEQYF
CDR3 DNA: TGTGCCAGCAGCTTAGTCGACGGACTTACCTACGAGCAGTACTTC

D gene: .
clone size: few
J gene: TRBJ2-2
V gene: TRBV12-3/TRBV12-4
CDR3 protein: CASAQGGDTGELFF
CDR3 DNA: TGTGCCAGCGCACAGGGGGGGGACACCGGGGAGCTGTTTTTT

D gene: TRBD2
clone size: few
J gene: TRBJ2-1
V gene: TRBV7-3
CDR3 protein: CASSLNFGGGYNEQFF
CDR3 DNA: TGTGCCAGCAGCTTAAATTTCGGCGGGGGGTACAATGAGCAGTTCTTC